The T cell receptor beta chain described here comes from a study of T cells in Graves' hyperthyroidism and ophthalmopathy. The CDR3 consists of 16 residues. The germline CDR1 and CDR2 sequences are MDHEN and SYDVKM. J gave up 0 bases and V 8 bases, and 11 bases lay outside the gene matches. It was RNA transcripts that yielded the amplified TCR beta CDR3 regions. The HTBI primer set was used in a first-round RT-PCR of the TCR CDR3. TCRdb re-derived calls from the multiplex PCR reads in MiXCR, one entry per CDR3 protein. The data show around 300,000 distinct CDR3 sequences, approximately 14% seen once. This TCR came from a woman aged 25 to 45 with Graves' hyperthyroidism. The chain joins TRBV28 to TRBJ2-7; 9 nucleotides line up with TRBD1. Sequenced material: blood. The CDR3 nucleotides are TGTGCCAGCGTGGGTGTCGGGACAGGGATCTCCTACGAGCAGTACTTC. This translates into CASVGVGTGISYEQYF.